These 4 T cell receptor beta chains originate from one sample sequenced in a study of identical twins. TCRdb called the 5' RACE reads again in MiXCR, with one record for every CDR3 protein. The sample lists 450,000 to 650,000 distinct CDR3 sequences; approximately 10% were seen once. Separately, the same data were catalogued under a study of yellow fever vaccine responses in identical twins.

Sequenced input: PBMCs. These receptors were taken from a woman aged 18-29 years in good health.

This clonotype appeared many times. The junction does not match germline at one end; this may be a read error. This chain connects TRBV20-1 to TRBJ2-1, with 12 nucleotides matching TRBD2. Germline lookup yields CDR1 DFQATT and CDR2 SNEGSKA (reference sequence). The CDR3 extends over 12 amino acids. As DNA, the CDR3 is TGCAGTGCTAGAGGGCCTAGCGGGAGGGGACTATTC. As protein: CSARGPSGRGLF.

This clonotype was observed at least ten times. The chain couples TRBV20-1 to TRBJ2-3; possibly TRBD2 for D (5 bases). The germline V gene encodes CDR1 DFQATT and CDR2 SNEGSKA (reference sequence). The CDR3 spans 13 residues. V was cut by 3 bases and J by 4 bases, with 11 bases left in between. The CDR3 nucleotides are TGCAGTGCTAGCGTCGGGCGGGCAGATACGCAGTATTTT. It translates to CSASVGRADTQYF.

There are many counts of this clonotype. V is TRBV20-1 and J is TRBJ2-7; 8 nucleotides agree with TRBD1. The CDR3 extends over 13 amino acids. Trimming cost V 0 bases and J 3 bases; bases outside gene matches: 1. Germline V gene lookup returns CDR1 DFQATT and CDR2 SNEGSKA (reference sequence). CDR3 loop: CSARDTGGYEQYF. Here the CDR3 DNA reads TGCAGTGCTAGAGATACAGGGGGCTACGAGCAGTACTTC.

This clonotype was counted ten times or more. The CDR3 nucleotides read TGCGCCAGCAGCTTGCGCCCCCTCGATAGCACAGATACGCAGTATTTT. This encodes CASSLRPLDSTDTQYF. The chain has TRBV5-1 and TRBJ2-3; D ambiguous. V was shortened by 1 base and J by 0 bases, with 12 bases between the two germline ends. This CDR3 is 16 amino acids long. Germline assignment: CDR1 SGHRS and CDR2 YFSETQ.